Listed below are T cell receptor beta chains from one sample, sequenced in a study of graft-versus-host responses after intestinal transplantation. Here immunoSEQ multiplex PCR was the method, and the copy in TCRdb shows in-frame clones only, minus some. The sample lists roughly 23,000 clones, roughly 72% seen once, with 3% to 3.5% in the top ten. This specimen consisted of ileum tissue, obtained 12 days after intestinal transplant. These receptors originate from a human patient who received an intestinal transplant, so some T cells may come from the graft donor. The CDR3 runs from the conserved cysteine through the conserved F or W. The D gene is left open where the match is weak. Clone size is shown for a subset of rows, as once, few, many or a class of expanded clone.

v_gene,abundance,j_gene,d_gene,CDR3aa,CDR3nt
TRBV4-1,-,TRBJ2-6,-,CASSPAPSGANVLTF,TGCGCCAGCAGCCCTGCGCCTTCTGGGGCCAACGTCCTGACTTTC
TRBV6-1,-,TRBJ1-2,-,CASSEGTGSNYGYTF,TGTGCCAGCAGTGAAGGTACAGGGAGTAACTATGGCTACACCTTC
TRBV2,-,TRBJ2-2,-,CASSPRTETGELFF,TGTGCCAGCAGCCCTAGGACTGAAACCGGGGAGCTGTTTTTT
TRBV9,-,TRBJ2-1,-,CASSPGTPNEQFF,TGTGCCAGCAGCCCCGGGACTCCCAATGAGCAGTTCTTC
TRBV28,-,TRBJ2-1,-,CASSFPPGIAPSFYNEQFF,TGTGCCAGCAGTTTTCCCCCAGGGATCGCCCCCTCTTTCTACAATGAGCAGTTCTTC
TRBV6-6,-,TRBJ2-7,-,CASRLPTGAIYEQYF,TGTGCCAGCAGACTCCCGACAGGCGCGATCTACGAGCAGTACTTC
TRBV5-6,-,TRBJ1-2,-,CASSPVGLPYGYTF,TGTGCCAGCAGCCCCGTGGGGCTCCCCTATGGCTACACCTTC
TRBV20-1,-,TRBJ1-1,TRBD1,CSARPTGGAFF,TGCAGTGCTAGACCTACAGGGGGCGCTTTCTTT
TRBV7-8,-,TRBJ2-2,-,CASSLVGAGNTGELFF,TGTGCCAGCAGCTTAGTCGGAGCGGGGAACACCGGGGAGCTGTTTTTT
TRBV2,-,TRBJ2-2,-,CASSARGQGTGELFF,TGTGCCAGCAGTGCCAGGGGCCAGGGCACCGGGGAGCTGTTTTTT
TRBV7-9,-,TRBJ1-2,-,CASSFGGSGNYGYTF,TGTGCCAGCAGCTTTGGTGGGTCGGGGAACTATGGCTACACCTTC
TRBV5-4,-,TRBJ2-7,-,CASSQGGPSGEQYF,TGTGCCAGCAGCCAAGGAGGGCCCTCGGGGGAGCAGTACTTC
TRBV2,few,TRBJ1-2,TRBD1,CAGNPGTGNRYGYTF,TGTGCCGGCAACCCCGGGACAGGGAATCGATATGGCTACACCTTC
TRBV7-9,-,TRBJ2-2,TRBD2,CASSLAPTSGGGELFF,TGTGCCAGCAGCTTAGCCCCGACTAGCGGGGGAGGGGAGCTGTTTTTT
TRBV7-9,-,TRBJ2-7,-,CASSLPGAYEQYF,TGTGCCAGCAGCTTACCAGGTGCCTACGAGCAGTACTTC
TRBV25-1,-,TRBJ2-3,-,CASSEFGEYADTQYF,TGTGCCAGCAGTGAATTTGGGGAGTATGCAGATACGCAGTATTTT